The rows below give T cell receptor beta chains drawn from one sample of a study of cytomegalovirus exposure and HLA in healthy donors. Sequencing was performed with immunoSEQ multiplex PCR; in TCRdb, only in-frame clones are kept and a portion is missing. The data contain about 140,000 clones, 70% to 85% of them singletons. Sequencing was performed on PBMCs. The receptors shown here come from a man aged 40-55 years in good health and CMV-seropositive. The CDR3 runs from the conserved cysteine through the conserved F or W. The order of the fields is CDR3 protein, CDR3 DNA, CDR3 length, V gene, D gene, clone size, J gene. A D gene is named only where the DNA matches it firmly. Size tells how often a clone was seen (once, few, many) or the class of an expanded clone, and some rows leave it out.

cdr3_aa: CAISAVVKPETQYF; cdr3_nt: TGTGCCATCAGTGCCGTCGTCAAGCCAGAGACCCAGTACTTC; cdr3_length: 14; v_call: TRBV10-3; d_call: NA; clone_size: NA; j_call: TRBJ2-5
cdr3_aa: CASSPQVQGAANYGYTF; cdr3_nt: TGTGCCAGCTCACCCCAGGTCCAGGGTGCAGCTAACTATGGCTACACCTTC; cdr3_length: 17; v_call: TRBV18; d_call: NA; clone_size: NA; j_call: TRBJ1-2
cdr3_aa: CASSPQGNYGYTF; cdr3_nt: TGTGCCAGCAGCCCCCAGGGGAACTATGGCTACACCTTC; cdr3_length: 13; v_call: TRBV7-3; d_call: NA; clone_size: NA; j_call: TRBJ1-2
cdr3_aa: CASRKLAEETQYF; cdr3_nt: TGTGCCAGCCGGAAACTAGCGGAAGAGACCCAGTACTTC; cdr3_length: 13; v_call: TRBV18; d_call: TRBD2; clone_size: NA; j_call: TRBJ2-5
cdr3_aa: CAWSVFATNEKLFF; cdr3_nt: TGTGCCTGGAGTGTCTTTGCAACTAATGAAAAACTGTTTTTT; cdr3_length: 14; v_call: TRBV30; d_call: NA; clone_size: NA; j_call: TRBJ1-4
cdr3_aa: CASSPDRGIMNTEAFF; cdr3_nt: TGTGCCAGCAGCCCGGACAGGGGAATAATGAACACTGAAGCTTTCTTT; cdr3_length: 16; v_call: TRBV7-8; d_call: TRBD1; clone_size: NA; j_call: TRBJ1-1
cdr3_aa: CASSGGMQNIQYF; cdr3_nt: TGCGCCAGCAGCGGGGGGATGCAAAACATTCAGTACTTC; cdr3_length: 13; v_call: TRBV5-1; d_call: NA; clone_size: NA; j_call: TRBJ2-4
cdr3_aa: CAWSSDRDTADTQYF; cdr3_nt: TGTGCCTGGAGCTCCGACAGGGACACTGCAGATACGCAGTATTTT; cdr3_length: 15; v_call: TRBV30; d_call: TRBD1; clone_size: NA; j_call: TRBJ2-3
cdr3_aa: CASSLVDILGLAGPEQYF; cdr3_nt: TGCGCCAGCAGCTTAGTGGACATTCTGGGACTAGCGGGCCCCGAGCAGTACTTC; cdr3_length: 18; v_call: TRBV5-1; d_call: TRBD2; clone_size: NA; j_call: TRBJ2-7
cdr3_aa: CASSQDLFRAFTQYF; cdr3_nt: TGCGCCAGCAGCCAAGATCTTTTCAGGGCTTTTACGCAGTATTTT; cdr3_length: 15; v_call: TRBV4-1; d_call: NA; clone_size: NA; j_call: TRBJ2-3
cdr3_aa: CASSLGGDGGNTIYF; cdr3_nt: TGCGCCAGCAGCTTGGGGGGGGACGGCGGAAACACCATATATTTT; cdr3_length: 15; v_call: TRBV5-1; d_call: NA; clone_size: few; j_call: TRBJ1-3
cdr3_aa: CASSRQGPTYEQYF; cdr3_nt: TGTGCCAGCAGTCGACAGGGCCCAACCTACGAGCAGTACTTC; cdr3_length: 14; v_call: TRBV7-2; d_call: TRBD1; clone_size: NA; j_call: TRBJ2-7
cdr3_aa: CASRFSGTTNEKLFF; cdr3_nt: TGTGCCAGCAGGTTCTCCGGGACAACTAATGAAAAACTGTTTTTT; cdr3_length: 15; v_call: TRBV27; d_call: NA; clone_size: few; j_call: TRBJ1-4
cdr3_aa: CASSEPPDTEAFF; cdr3_nt: TGTGCCAGCAGTGAGCCCCCGGACACTGAAGCTTTCTTT; cdr3_length: 13; v_call: TRBV9; d_call: NA; clone_size: NA; j_call: TRBJ1-1
cdr3_aa: CSVRDTMNTEAFF; cdr3_nt: TGCAGCGTTCGAGACACGATGAACACTGAAGCTTTCTTT; cdr3_length: 13; v_call: TRBV29-1; d_call: NA; clone_size: NA; j_call: TRBJ1-1
cdr3_aa: CASSLVAGKETQYF; cdr3_nt: TGTGCCAGCAGCTTGGTGGCGGGGAAGGAGACCCAGTACTTC; cdr3_length: 14; v_call: TRBV5-5; d_call: NA; clone_size: NA; j_call: TRBJ2-5
cdr3_aa: CAWSIRTAGPGYTF; cdr3_nt: TGTGCCTGGAGTATTCGGACGGCGGGGCCTGGCTACACCTTC; cdr3_length: 14; v_call: TRBV30; d_call: NA; clone_size: NA; j_call: TRBJ1-2
cdr3_aa: CASSVGQGTGRSYNEQFF; cdr3_nt: TGTGCCAGCAGCGTAGGCCAAGGGACAGGGAGGTCCTACAATGAGCAGTTCTTC; cdr3_length: 18; v_call: TRBV9; d_call: TRBD1; clone_size: NA; j_call: TRBJ2-1
cdr3_aa: CASTWGGLNTEAFF; cdr3_nt: TGTGCCAGCACCTGGGGGGGCTTGAACACTGAAGCTTTCTTT; cdr3_length: 14; v_call: TRBV11-2; d_call: NA; clone_size: NA; j_call: TRBJ1-1
cdr3_aa: CASSFRSGTSNSDEQFF; cdr3_nt: TGTGCCAGCAGCTTTCGTTCCGGGACTAGCAACTCTGATGAGCAGTTCTTC; cdr3_length: 17; v_call: TRBV11-3; d_call: TRBD2; clone_size: once; j_call: TRBJ2-1
cdr3_aa: CASSGRTGGLYEQYF; cdr3_nt: TGTGCCAGCAGTGGTCGAACAGGGGGCCTCTACGAGCAGTACTTC; cdr3_length: 15; v_call: TRBV6-4; d_call: TRBD1; clone_size: NA; j_call: TRBJ2-7
cdr3_aa: CASSLMGHRAF; cdr3_nt: TGTGCCAGCAGCTTGATGGGTCACAGGGCTTTT; cdr3_length: 11; v_call: TRBV5-4; d_call: NA; clone_size: NA; j_call: TRBJ2-3
cdr3_aa: CASSLVRREGYTF; cdr3_nt: TGTGCCAGCAGCTTAGTTCGACGGGAGGGGTACACCTTC; cdr3_length: 13; v_call: TRBV7-2; d_call: NA; clone_size: once; j_call: TRBJ1-2
cdr3_aa: CASSLKLAGVNEQFF; cdr3_nt: TGTGCCAGCAGCTTAAAGCTAGCGGGGGTGAATGAGCAGTTCTTC; cdr3_length: 15; v_call: TRBV7-2; d_call: TRBD2; clone_size: once; j_call: TRBJ2-1
cdr3_aa: CASSSGQHNEQFF; cdr3_nt: TGTGCCAGCAGCTCGGGACAACACAATGAGCAGTTCTTC; cdr3_length: 13; v_call: TRBV7-3; d_call: NA; clone_size: NA; j_call: TRBJ2-1
cdr3_aa: CASSSARTSGFLTFYEQYF; cdr3_nt: TGTGCCAGCAGCTCGGCCCGGACTAGCGGGTTCCTGACTTTCTACGAGCAGTACTTC; cdr3_length: 19; v_call: TRBV7-2; d_call: TRBD2; clone_size: NA; j_call: TRBJ2-7
cdr3_aa: CASRRSGGIGNQPQHF; cdr3_nt: TGTGCCAGCAGAAGGTCGGGGGGTATAGGCAATCAGCCCCAGCATTTT; cdr3_length: 16; v_call: TRBV7-2; d_call: NA; clone_size: NA; j_call: TRBJ1-5
cdr3_aa: CASSPLQGAYGYTF; cdr3_nt: TGTGCCAGCAGCCCCCTACAGGGGGCCTATGGCTACACCTTC; cdr3_length: 14; v_call: TRBV7-9; d_call: TRBD1; clone_size: NA; j_call: TRBJ1-2
cdr3_aa: CASSLHSGRTYNEQFF; cdr3_nt: TGTGCCAGCAGTTTACATAGCGGGAGGACCTACAATGAGCAGTTCTTC; cdr3_length: 16; v_call: TRBV27; d_call: TRBD2; clone_size: NA; j_call: TRBJ2-1
cdr3_aa: CAISSGQINTGELFF; cdr3_nt: TGTGCCATCAGTTCGGGACAGATAAACACCGGGGAGCTGTTTTTT; cdr3_length: 15; v_call: TRBV10-3; d_call: TRBD1; clone_size: once; j_call: TRBJ2-2